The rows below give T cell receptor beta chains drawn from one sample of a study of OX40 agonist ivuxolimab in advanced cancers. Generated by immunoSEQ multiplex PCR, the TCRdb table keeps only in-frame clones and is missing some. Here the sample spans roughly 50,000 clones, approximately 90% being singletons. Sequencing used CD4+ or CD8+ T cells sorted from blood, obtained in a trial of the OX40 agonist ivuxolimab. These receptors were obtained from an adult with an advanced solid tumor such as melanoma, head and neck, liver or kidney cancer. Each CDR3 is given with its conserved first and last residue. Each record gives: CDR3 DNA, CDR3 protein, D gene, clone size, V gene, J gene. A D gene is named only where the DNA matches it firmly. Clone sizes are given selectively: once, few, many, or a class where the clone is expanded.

cdr3_nt: TGTGCCAGCAGCTATACAGGGAGCGCTTCGTATAATTCACCCCTCCACTTT
cdr3_aa: CASSYTGSASYNSPLHF
d_call: NA
clone_size: NA
v_call: TRBV7-9
j_call: TRBJ1-6

cdr3_nt: TGTGCCAGCAGTTACGGGGGACAGGGGGCGGGGGGCTACACCTTC
cdr3_aa: CASSYGGQGAGGYTF
d_call: TRBD1
clone_size: NA
v_call: TRBV6-5
j_call: TRBJ1-2

cdr3_nt: TGTGCCAGCAGCTTACCCCCCGGGACAGGGCACTACGAGCAGTACTTC
cdr3_aa: CASSLPPGTGHYEQYF
d_call: TRBD1
clone_size: NA
v_call: TRBV7-2
j_call: TRBJ2-7

cdr3_nt: TGTGCCAGTAGTATTAACACAATTCTCTATGGCTACACCTTC
cdr3_aa: CASSINTILYGYTF
d_call: NA
clone_size: NA
v_call: TRBV19
j_call: TRBJ1-2

cdr3_nt: TGTGCCAGCAGCTTAGACCCCCGGACAGGGGATACAGATACGCAGTATTTT
cdr3_aa: CASSLDPRTGDTDTQYF
d_call: TRBD1
clone_size: few
v_call: TRBV11-2
j_call: TRBJ2-3

cdr3_nt: TGTGCCACCAGCAGGGGGCCGGGGACTACCCGCACAGATACGCAGTATTTT
cdr3_aa: CATSRGPGTTRTDTQYF
d_call: TRBD2
clone_size: NA
v_call: TRBV15
j_call: TRBJ2-3

cdr3_nt: TGTGCCAGCAGCTTAGGACCAGGGGGGTGGTACGAGCAGTACTTC
cdr3_aa: CASSLGPGGWYEQYF
d_call: NA
clone_size: NA
v_call: TRBV13
j_call: TRBJ2-7

cdr3_nt: TGCGCCAGCAGCCAAGATCTAGGGACCCTGATGAACACTGAAGCTTTCTTT
cdr3_aa: CASSQDLGTLMNTEAFF
d_call: NA
clone_size: NA
v_call: TRBV7-9
j_call: TRBJ1-1

cdr3_nt: TGTGCCAGCAGTGTGACTCTGGAGGGCCTTCGGGAGACCCAGTACTTC
cdr3_aa: CASSVTLEGLRETQYF
d_call: NA
clone_size: NA
v_call: TRBV6-1
j_call: TRBJ2-5

cdr3_nt: TGTGCCAGCAGTCCGGGGATCGCTTCTCTCGAGCAGTACTTC
cdr3_aa: CASSPGIASLEQYF
d_call: NA
clone_size: NA
v_call: TRBV27
j_call: TRBJ2-7

cdr3_nt: TGCGCCAGCAGCCTCCAACGGGGACAGGCCGTGGAGCAGTACTTC
cdr3_aa: CASSLQRGQAVEQYF
d_call: TRBD1
clone_size: NA
v_call: TRBV5-1
j_call: TRBJ2-7

cdr3_nt: TGTGCCAGCAGTTACTTCACAGGGGGCAGGAGCTATGGCTACACCTTC
cdr3_aa: CASSYFTGGRSYGYTF
d_call: TRBD1
clone_size: NA
v_call: TRBV6-5
j_call: TRBJ1-2

cdr3_nt: TGTGCCAGCAGGCCGCTTGGAGGGGCCGGGGAGCTGTTTTTT
cdr3_aa: CASRPLGGAGELFF
d_call: NA
clone_size: NA
v_call: TRBV9
j_call: TRBJ2-2

cdr3_nt: TGTGCCAGTAGTATTACCCACAGGGCGCCTCTCTCCTACGAGCAGTACTTC
cdr3_aa: CASSITHRAPLSYEQYF
d_call: NA
clone_size: NA
v_call: TRBV19
j_call: TRBJ2-7

cdr3_nt: TGCGCCAGCAGCTTGGATCGACAGGGAGCCTCCTACGAGCAGTACTTC
cdr3_aa: CASSLDRQGASYEQYF
d_call: TRBD1
clone_size: NA
v_call: TRBV5-1
j_call: TRBJ2-7

cdr3_nt: TGTGCCAGCAGTTTATCATTCCGGACTAGCGGGTACTCCGGGACAGATACGCAGTATTTT
cdr3_aa: CASSLSFRTSGYSGTDTQYF
d_call: TRBD2
clone_size: NA
v_call: TRBV27
j_call: TRBJ2-3

cdr3_nt: TGTGCCAGCAGCCCGTCTGGGACAGCGGTGAACACTGAAGCTTTCTTT
cdr3_aa: CASSPSGTAVNTEAFF
d_call: TRBD1
clone_size: NA
v_call: TRBV28
j_call: TRBJ1-1

cdr3_nt: TGTGCCAGCAGTGAGGGGCTCGACACTGAAGCTTTCTTT
cdr3_aa: CASSEGLDTEAFF
d_call: NA
clone_size: NA
v_call: TRBV6-1
j_call: TRBJ1-1

cdr3_nt: TGTGCCAGTAGTATAGATTTCGGGGGCACTGAAGCTTTCTTT
cdr3_aa: CASSIDFGGTEAFF
d_call: NA
clone_size: NA
v_call: TRBV19
j_call: TRBJ1-1

cdr3_nt: TGTGCCAGTACCTCCACGGATGTCGGCTCCTACGAGCAGTACTTC
cdr3_aa: CASTSTDVGSYEQYF
d_call: NA
clone_size: NA
v_call: TRBV19
j_call: TRBJ2-7